The 5 T cell receptor beta chains below all came from one sample that was sequenced in a study of blood T cell repertoires in COVID-19. Using immunoSEQ multiplex PCR, the repertoire was profiled, and TCRdb retains in-frame clones only, with some absent. Here the sample spans over 250,000 clones, 70% to 90% being singletons. Input material: peripheral blood. Receptors were obtained from a man between 45 and 60 years old with active or convalescent COVID-19.

The chain carries TRBV6-6 and TRBJ1-1, with a weak D call TRBD1 (5 bases). Germline CDR1 MNHNY, CDR2 SVGAGI (reference sequence). Trimming took off 4 bases at V and 11 bases at J, with 14 bases between the two ends. The CDR3 consists of 12 residues. The CDR3 spells CASSSSLQAAFF. In DNA form, the CDR3 reads TGTGCCAGCAGTTCTAGTTTACAGGCGGCTTTCTTT.

The CDR3 spells CASGPYLRDYNLRGDPTQYF. CDR3 coding DNA: TGTGCTAGTGGTCCCTACTTACGGGACTACAATTTAAGAGGGGATCCTACGCAGTATTTT. The V gene is TRBV12-5, the J gene TRBJ2-3; 7 nucleotides match TRBD2. Germline V gives CDR1 LGHNT, CDR2 FRNRAP. Trimming at V came to 5 bases and at J to 8 bases, leaving 28 bases not matched to a gene. The CDR3 has 20 amino acids.

V gene TRBV29-1 combines with J gene TRBJ2-5; D unresolved. There are 11 residues in the CDR3. Trimming removed 4 bases from V and 5 bases from J, with 8 bases in between. Germline V CDR1 and CDR2: SQVTM, ANQGSEA. CDR3 DNA: TGCAGCGTTGGTGTAAGCGAGACCCAGTACTTC. This translates into CSVGVSETQYF.

The CDR3: CASSGPSTSGVSEQYF. CDR3 nucleotides: TGTGCCAGTAGTGGACCTTCGACTAGCGGGGTTTCGGAGCAGTACTTC. The J gene is TRBJ2-7, the V gene TRBV19, with 11 bases aligning to TRBD2. V lost 5 bases to trimming and J lost 7 bases; unmatched junction nucleotides: 13. The germline V gene encodes CDR1 LNHDA and CDR2 SQIVND (reference sequence). This CDR3 has 16 amino acids.

The rearrangement links TRBV4-1 to TRBJ2-7, with D perhaps TRBD2 (6 bases). V lost 4 bases and J 6 bases, leaving 16 bases between the germline ends. The CDR3 is 14 residues long. The germline gives CDR1 MGHRA, CDR2 YSYEKL. CDR3 in amino acids: CASSPEGPIVEQYF. In DNA form, the CDR3 reads TGCGCCAGCAGCCCGGAGGGGCCCATAGTCGAGCAGTACTTC.